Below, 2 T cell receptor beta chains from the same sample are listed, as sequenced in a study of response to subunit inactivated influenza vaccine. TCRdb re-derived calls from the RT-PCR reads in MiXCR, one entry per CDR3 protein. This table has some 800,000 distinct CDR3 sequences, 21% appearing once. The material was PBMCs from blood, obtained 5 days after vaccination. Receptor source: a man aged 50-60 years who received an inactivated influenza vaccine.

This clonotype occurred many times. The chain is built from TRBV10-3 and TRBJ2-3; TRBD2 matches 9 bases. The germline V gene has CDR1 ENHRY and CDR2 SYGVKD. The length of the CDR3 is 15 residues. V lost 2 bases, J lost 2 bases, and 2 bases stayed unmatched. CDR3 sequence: CAISEIAGDTDTQYF. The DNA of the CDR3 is TGTGCCATCAGTGAGATAGCGGGGGACACAGATACGCAGTATTTT.

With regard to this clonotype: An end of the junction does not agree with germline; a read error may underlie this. The CDR3 spells CASSPQVRTYYEQCF. CDR3 nucleotide sequence: TGTGCCAGCAGCCCCCAGGTCCGAACCTACTACGAGCAGTGCTTC. V gene TRBV4-2 combines with J gene TRBJ2-7, with D uncertain. The germline CDR1 and CDR2 sequences are LGHNA and YNFKEQ. This CDR3 is built from 15 residues.